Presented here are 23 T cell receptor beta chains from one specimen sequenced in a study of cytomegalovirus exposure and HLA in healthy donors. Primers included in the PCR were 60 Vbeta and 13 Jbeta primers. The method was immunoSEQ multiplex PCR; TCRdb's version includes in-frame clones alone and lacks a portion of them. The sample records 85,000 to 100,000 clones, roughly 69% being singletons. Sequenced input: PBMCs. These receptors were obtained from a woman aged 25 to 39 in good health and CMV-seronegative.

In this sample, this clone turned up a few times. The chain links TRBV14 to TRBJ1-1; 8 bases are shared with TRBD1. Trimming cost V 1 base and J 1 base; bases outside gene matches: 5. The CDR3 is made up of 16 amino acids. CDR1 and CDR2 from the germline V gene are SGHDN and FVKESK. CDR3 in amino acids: CASSQGRGLRNTEAFF. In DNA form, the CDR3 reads TGTGCCAGCAGCCAAGGCAGGGGGCTACGGAACACTGAAGCTTTCTTT.

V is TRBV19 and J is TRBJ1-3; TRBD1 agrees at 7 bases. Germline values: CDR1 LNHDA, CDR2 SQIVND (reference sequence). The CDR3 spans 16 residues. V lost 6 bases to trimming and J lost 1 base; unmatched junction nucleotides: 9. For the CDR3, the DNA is TGTGCCAGTAGCCCCGAGGGGGCAGGGTCTGGAAACACCATATATTTT. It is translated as CASSPEGAGSGNTIYF.

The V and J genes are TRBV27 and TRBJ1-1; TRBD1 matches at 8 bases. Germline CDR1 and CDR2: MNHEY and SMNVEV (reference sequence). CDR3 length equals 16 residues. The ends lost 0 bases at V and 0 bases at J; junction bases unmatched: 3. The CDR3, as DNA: TGTGCCAGCAGTTTATCGCCAGGGGGCCTGAACACTGAAGCTTTCTTT. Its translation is CASSLSPGGLNTEAFF.

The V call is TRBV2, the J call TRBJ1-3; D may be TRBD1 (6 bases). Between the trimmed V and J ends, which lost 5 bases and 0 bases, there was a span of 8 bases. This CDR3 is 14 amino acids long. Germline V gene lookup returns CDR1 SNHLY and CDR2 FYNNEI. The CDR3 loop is CASSPQGSGNTIYF. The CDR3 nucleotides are TGTGCCAGCAGTCCACAGGGCTCTGGAAACACCATATATTTT.

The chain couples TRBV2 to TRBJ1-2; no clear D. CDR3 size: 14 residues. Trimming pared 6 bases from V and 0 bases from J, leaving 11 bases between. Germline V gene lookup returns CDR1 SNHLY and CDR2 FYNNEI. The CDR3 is CASRDGGANYGYTF. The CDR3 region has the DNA TGTGCCAGCAGGGACGGAGGAGCTAACTATGGCTACACCTTC.

CDR3 bases: TGTGCCAGCAGTAAACTAGCGGGATTAGCCAAAAACATTCAGTACTTC. This encodes CASSKLAGLAKNIQYF. This chain joins TRBV27 and TRBJ2-4, with TRBD2 matching over 10 bases. Germline V lookup: CDR1 MNHEY, CDR2 SMNVEV (reference sequence). The V segment lost 5 bases and the J segment 0 bases; nucleotides outside the gene matches: 4. This CDR3 comprises 16 residues.

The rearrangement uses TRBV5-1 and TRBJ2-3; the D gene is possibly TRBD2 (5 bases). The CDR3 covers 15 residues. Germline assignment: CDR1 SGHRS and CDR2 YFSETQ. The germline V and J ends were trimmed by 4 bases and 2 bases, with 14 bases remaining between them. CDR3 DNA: TGCGCCAGCAGCCCTCCATGGACTTACACAGATACGCAGTATTTT. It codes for CASSPPWTYTDTQYF.

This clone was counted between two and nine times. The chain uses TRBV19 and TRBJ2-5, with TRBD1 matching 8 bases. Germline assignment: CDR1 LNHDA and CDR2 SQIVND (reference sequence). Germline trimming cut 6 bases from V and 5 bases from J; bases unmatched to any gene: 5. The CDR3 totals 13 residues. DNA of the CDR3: TGTGCCAGTAGACCAGGGGGCGTGGAGACCCAGTACTTC. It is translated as CASRPGGVETQYF. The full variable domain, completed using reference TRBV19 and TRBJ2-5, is DGGITQSPKYLFRKEGQNVTLSCEQNLNHDAMYWYRQDPGQGLRLIYYSQIVNDFQKGDIAEGYSVSREKKESFPLTVTSAQKNPTAFYLCASRPGGVETQYFGPGTRLLVL.

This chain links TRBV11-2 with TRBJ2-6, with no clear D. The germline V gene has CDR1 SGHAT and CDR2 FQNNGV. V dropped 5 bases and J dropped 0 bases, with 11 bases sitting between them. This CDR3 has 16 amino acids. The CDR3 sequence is CASSATPFSGANVLTF. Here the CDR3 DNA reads TGTGCCAGCAGCGCCACACCGTTCTCTGGGGCCAACGTCCTGACTTTC.

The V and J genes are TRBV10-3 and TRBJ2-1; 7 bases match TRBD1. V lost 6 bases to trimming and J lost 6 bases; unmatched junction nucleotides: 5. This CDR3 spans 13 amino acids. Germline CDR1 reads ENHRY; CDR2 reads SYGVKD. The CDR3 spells CAISRDSFNEQFF. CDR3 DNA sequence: TGTGCCATCAGCCGGGACAGTTTCAATGAGCAGTTCTTC.

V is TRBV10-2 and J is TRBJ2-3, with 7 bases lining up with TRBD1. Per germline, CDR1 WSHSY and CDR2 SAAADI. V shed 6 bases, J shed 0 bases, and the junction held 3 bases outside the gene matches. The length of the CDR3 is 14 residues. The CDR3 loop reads CASRTGASTDTQYF. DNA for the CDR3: TGCGCCAGCAGAACAGGGGCCAGCACAGATACGCAGTATTTT.

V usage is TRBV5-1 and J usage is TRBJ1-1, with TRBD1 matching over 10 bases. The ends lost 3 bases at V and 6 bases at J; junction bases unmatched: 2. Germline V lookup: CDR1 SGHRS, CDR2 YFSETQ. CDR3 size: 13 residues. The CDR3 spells CASSSTGGSEAFF. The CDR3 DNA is TGCGCCAGCAGCTCGACAGGGGGCTCTGAAGCTTTCTTT. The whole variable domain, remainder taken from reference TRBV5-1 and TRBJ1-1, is KAGVTQTPRYLIKTRGQQVTLSCSPISGHRSVSWYQQTPGQGLQFLFEYFSETQRNKGNFPGRFSGRQFSNSRSEMNVSTLELGDSALYLCASSSTGGSEAFFGQGTRLTVV.

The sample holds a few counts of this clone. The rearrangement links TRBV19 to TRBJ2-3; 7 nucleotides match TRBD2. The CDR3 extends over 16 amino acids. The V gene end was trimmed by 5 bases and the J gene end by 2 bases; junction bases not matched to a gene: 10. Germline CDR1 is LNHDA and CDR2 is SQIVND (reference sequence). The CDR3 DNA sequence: TGTGCCAGTAGTCCCTGGGCCGGGGGGAACACAGATACGCAGTATTTT. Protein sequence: CASSPWAGGNTDTQYF.

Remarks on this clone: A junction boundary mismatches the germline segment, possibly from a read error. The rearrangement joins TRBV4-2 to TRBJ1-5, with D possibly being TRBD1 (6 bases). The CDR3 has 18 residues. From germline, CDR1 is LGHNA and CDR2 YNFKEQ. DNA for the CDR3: TGTGCCAGTAGCCAGAGTCTCGTGGGGGCTGAGGGCAATCAGCCCCAGCATTTT. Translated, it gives CASSQSLVGAEGNQPQHF.

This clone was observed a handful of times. CDR3 bases: TGTGCCAGCAGTTCCGACAGGGCCACTGAAGCTTTCTTT. Amino acid sequence: CASSSDRATEAFF. The V gene is TRBV27, the J gene TRBJ1-1; 7 bases are shared with TRBD1. This CDR3 has 13 amino acids. Germline V CDR1 and CDR2: MNHEY, SMNVEV (reference sequence). The junction had 3 bases not matched to a gene; V was cut back by 4 bases and J by 4 bases.

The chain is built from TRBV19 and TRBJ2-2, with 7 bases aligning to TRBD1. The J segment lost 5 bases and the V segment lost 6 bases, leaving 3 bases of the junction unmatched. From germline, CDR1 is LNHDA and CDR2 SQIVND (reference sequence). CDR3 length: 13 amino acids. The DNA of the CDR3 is TGTGCCAGTAGATCGACAGGGACCGGGGAGCTGTTTTTT. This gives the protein CASRSTGTGELFF.

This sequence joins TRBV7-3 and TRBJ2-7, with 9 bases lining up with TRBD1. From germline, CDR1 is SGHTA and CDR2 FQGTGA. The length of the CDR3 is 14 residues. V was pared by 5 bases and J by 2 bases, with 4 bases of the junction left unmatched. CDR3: CASSQDRGPYEQYF. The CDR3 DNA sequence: TGTGCCAGCAGCCAGGACAGGGGACCCTACGAGCAGTACTTC.

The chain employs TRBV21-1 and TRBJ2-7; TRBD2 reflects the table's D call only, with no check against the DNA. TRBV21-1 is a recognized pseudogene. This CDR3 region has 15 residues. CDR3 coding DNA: TGTGCCAGCAGCAAAGAGGGAGCTAACTCCTACGAGCAGTACTTC. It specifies CASSKEGANSYEQYF.

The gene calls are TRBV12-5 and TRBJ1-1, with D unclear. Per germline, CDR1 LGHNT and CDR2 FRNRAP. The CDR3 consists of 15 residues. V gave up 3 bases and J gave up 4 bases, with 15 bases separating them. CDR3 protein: CASGFPEGKTTEAFF. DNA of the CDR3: TGTGCTAGTGGTTTTCCCGAGGGTAAGACCACTGAAGCTTTCTTT.

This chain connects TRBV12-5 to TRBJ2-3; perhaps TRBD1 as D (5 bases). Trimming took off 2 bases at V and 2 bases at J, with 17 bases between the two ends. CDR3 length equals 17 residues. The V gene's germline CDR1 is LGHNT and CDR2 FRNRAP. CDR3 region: CASGLSLGEIITDTQYF. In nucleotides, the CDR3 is TGTGCTAGTGGTTTGAGCTTAGGGGAAATAATCACAGATACGCAGTATTTT.

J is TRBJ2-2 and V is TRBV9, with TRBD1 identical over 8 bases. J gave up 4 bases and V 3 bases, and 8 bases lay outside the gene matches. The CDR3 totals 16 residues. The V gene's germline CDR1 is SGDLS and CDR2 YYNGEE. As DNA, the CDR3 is TGTGCCAGCAGCGGAACCGGGACAGGCCTCACCGGGGAGCTGTTTTTT. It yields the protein CASSGTGTGLTGELFF. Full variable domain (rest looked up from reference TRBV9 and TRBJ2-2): DSGVTQTPKHLITATGQRVTLRCSPRSGDLSVYWYQQSLDQGLQFLIQYYNGEERAKGNILERFSAQQFPDLHSELNLSSLELGDSALYFCASSGTGTGLTGELFFGEGSRLTVL.

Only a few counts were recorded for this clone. The CDR3 DNA sequence: TGTGCCAGCAGCCCGGACAGAGGTGGCTACACCTTC. Its protein product is CASSPDRGGYTF. This chain links TRBV5-4 with TRBJ1-2, with TRBD1 as a possible D gene (6 bases). Between the trimmed V and J ends, which lost 4 bases and 7 bases, there was a span of 11 bases. The CDR3 extends over 12 amino acids. CDR1 is SGHNT and CDR2 is YYREEE in the germline V gene (reference sequence).

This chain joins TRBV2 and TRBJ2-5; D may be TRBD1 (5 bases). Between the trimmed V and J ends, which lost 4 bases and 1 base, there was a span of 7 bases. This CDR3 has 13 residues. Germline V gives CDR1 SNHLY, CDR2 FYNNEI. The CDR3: CASSGQIQETQYF. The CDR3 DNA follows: TGTGCCAGCAGTGGACAGATCCAAGAGACCCAGTACTTC.